This T cell receptor beta chain was documented in a study of radiotherapy plus CTLA-4 blockade in lung cancer. Turning to the study itself: In roughly 19% of patients, objective responses were seen; 31% had disease control.

With regard to this clone: The antigen is unknown.

This table comes from immunoSEQ multiplex PCR, and its TCRdb copy is limited to in-frame clones, with some not included. The table records 35,000 to 45,000 clones, 75% to 80% of them present only once. General study findings and limits: Radiotherapy with ipilimumab was followed by blood expansion of tumor-derived clones. Reportedly, early blood T cell clone dynamics best predicted response, with interferon-beta.

Germline CDR1 is MNHNY and CDR2 is SVGAGI (reference sequence). The CDR3 totals 16 residues. V dropped 0 bases and J dropped 6 bases, with 17 bases sitting between them. This sequence joins TRBV6-6 and TRBJ1-1; D perhaps matches TRBD1 (5 bases). The specimen comprised peripheral blood, sampled from a patient treated with radiotherapy plus ipilimumab. This sequence originates from a human donor with non-small cell lung cancer whose response to radiotherapy plus ipilimumab could not be evaluated. The CDR3 DNA reads as TGTGCCAGCAGTTACTCCTTACGACAGAAAGATTCTGAAGCTTTCTTT. Encoded protein: CASSYSLRQKDSEAFF.